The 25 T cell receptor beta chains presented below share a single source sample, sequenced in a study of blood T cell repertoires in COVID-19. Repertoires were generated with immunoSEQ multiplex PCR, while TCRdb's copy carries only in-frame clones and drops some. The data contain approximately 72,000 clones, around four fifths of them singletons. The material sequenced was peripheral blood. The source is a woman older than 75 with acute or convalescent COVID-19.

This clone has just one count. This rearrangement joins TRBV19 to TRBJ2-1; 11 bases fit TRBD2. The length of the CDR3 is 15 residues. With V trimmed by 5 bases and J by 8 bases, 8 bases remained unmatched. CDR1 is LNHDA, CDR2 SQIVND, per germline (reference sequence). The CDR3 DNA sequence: TGTGCCAGTAGTGCCCGACTAGCGGGATCCGATGAGCAGTTCTTC. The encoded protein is CASSARLAGSDEQFF. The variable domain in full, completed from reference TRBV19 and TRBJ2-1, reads DGGITQSPKYLFRKEGQNVTLSCEQNLNHDAMYWYRQDPGQGLRLIYYSQIVNDFQKGDIAEGYSVSREKKESFPLTVTSAQKNPTAFYLCASSARLAGSDEQFFGPGTRLTVL.

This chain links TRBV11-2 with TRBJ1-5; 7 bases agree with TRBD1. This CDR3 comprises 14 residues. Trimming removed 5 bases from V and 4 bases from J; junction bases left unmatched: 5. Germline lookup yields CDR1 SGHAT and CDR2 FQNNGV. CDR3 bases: TGTGCCAGCAGCCCCGGGACAGTTAATCAGCCCCAGCATTTT. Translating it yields CASSPGTVNQPQHF.

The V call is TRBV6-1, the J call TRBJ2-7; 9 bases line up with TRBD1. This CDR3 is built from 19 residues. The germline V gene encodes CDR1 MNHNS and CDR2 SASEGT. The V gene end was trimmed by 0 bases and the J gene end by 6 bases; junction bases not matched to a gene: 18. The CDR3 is CASSEAIRDRVLGVGEQYF. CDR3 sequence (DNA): TGTGCCAGCAGTGAAGCGATCCGGGACAGGGTTTTAGGGGTGGGCGAGCAGTACTTC.

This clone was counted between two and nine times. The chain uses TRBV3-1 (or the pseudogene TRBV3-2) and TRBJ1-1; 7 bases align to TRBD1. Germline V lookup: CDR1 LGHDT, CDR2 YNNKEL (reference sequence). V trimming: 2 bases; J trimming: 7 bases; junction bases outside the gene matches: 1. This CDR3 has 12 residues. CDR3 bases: TGTGCCAGCAGCCAACGGGACAGTGAAGCTTTCTTT. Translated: CASSQRDSEAFF.

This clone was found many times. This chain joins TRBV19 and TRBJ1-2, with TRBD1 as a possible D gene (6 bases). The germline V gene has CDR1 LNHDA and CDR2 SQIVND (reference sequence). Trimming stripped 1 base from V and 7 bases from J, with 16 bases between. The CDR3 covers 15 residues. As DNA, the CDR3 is TGTGCCAGTAGTATAGGGCTGGGGGCGACGTTTGGCTACACCTTC. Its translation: CASSIGLGATFGYTF.

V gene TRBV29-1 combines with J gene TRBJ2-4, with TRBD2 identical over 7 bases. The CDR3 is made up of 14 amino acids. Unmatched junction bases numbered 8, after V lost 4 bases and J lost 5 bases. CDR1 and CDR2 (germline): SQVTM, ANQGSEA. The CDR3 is CSVVSRLAENIQYF. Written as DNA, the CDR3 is TGCAGCGTTGTTTCTCGTCTAGCGGAAAACATTCAGTACTTC.

The CDR3 region is CASSLAPYNEQFF. The CDR3, as DNA: TGTGCCAGCAGCTTAGCCCCGTACAATGAGCAGTTCTTC. This chain connects TRBV7-2 to TRBJ2-1; the D is unclear. Trimming shortened V by 0 bases and J by 4 bases, and 4 bases separated the two germline ends. Germline assignment: CDR1 SGHTA and CDR2 FQGNSA. The CDR3 consists of 13 residues.

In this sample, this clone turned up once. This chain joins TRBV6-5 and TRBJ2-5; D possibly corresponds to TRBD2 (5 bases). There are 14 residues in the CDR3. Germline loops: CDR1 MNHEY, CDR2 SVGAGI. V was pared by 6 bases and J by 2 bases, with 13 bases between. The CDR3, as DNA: TGTGCCAGCAGCCCCGGGGATTGGCAAGAGACCCAGTACTTC. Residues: CASSPGDWQETQYF.

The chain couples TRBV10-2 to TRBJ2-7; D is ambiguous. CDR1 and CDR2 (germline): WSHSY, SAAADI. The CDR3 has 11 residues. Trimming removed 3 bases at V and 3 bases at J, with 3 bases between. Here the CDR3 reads CASSDSYEQYF. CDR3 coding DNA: TGCGCCAGCAGTGACAGCTACGAGCAGTACTTC.

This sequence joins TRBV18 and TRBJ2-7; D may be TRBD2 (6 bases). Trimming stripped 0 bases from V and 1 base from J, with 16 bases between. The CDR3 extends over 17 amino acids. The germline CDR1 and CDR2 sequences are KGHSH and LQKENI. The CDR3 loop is CASSPPMGGALSYEQYF. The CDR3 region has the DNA TGTGCCAGCTCACCACCCATGGGGGGAGCCCTATCCTACGAGCAGTACTTC.

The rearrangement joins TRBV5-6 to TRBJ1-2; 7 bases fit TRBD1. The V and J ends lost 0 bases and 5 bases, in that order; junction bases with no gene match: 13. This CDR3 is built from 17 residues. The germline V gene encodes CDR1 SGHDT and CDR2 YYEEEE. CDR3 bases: TGTGCCAGCAGCTTGGCCGTCACACCGGGACAGAGATATGGCTACACCTTC. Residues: CASSLAVTPGQRYGYTF.

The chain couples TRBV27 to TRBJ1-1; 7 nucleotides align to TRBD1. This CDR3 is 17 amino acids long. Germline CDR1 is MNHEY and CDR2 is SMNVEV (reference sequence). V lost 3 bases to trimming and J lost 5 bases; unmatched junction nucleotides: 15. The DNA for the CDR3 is TGTGCCAGCAGTTTCTGGTCCAGAGGGGGCCAGGGGACTGAAGCTTTCTTT. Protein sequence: CASSFWSRGGQGTEAFF.

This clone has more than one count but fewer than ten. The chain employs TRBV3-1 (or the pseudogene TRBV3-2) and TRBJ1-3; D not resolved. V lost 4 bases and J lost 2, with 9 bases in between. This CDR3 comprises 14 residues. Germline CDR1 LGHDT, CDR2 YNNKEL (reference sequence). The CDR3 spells CASSPAGTGNTIYF. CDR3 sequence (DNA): TGTGCCAGCAGCCCCGCGGGGACTGGAAACACCATATATTTT.

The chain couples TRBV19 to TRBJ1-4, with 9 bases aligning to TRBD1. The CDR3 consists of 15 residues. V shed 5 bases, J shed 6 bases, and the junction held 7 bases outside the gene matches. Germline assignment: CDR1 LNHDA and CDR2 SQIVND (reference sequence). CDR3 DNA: TGTGCCAGTAGTCAGAACAGGGGGCATCATGAAAAACTGTTTTTT. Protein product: CASSQNRGHHEKLFF.

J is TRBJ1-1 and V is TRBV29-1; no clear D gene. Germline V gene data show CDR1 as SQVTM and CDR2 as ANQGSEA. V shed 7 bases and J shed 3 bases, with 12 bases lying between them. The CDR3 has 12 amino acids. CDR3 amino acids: CSALQVDTEAFF. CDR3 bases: TGCAGCGCCCTTCAGGTCGACACTGAAGCTTTCTTT.

This chain's CDR3 is CASSPPGQGAQETQYF. In DNA form, the CDR3 reads TGTGCCAGCAGCCCTCCCGGGCAGGGGGCTCAAGAGACCCAGTACTTC. This rearrangement joins TRBV4-2 to TRBJ2-5, with 8 nucleotides matching TRBD1. The CDR3 runs to 16 residues. Per germline, CDR1 LGHNA and CDR2 YNFKEQ. V trimming: 4 bases; J trimming: 2 bases; junction bases outside the gene matches: 9.

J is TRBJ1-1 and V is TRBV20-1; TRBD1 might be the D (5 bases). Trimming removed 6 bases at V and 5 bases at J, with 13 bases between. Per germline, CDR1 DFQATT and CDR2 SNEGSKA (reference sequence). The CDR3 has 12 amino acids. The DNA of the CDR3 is TGCAGTGCGAGTACAGGCCCGACTGAAGCTTTCTTT. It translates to CSASTGPTEAFF.

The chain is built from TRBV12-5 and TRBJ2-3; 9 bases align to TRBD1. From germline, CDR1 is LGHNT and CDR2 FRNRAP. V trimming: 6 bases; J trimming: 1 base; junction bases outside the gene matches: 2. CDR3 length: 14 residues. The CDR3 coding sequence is TGTGCTAGTGGAAGGGACAGGGGCACAGATACGCAGTATTTT. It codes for CASGRDRGTDTQYF. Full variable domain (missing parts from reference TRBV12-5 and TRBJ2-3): DARVTQTPRHKVTEMGQEVTMRCQPILGHNTVFWYRQTMMQGLELLAYFRNRAPLDDSGMPKDRFSAEMPDATLATLKIQPSEPRDSAVYFCASGRDRGTDTQYFGPGTRLTVL.

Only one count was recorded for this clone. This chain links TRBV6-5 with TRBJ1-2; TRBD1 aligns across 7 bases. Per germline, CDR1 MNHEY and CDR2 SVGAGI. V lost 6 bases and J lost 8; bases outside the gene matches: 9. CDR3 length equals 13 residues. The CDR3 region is CASSWDSGEGYTF. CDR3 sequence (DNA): TGTGCCAGCAGCTGGGACAGTGGGGAAGGCTACACCTTC.

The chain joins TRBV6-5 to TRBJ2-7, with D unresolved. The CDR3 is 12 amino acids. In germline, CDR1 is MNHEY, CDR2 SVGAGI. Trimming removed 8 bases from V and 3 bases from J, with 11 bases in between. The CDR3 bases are TGTGCCAGCGGGCAGGCGATCTACGAGCAGTACTTC. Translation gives CASGQAIYEQYF.

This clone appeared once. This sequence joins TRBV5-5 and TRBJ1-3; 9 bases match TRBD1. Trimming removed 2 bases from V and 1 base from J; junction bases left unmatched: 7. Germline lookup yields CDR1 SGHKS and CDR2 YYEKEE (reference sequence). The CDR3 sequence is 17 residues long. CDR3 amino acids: CASSFRSGQGSGNTIYF. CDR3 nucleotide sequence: TGTGCCAGCAGCTTTCGGTCAGGACAGGGGTCTGGAAACACCATATATTTT.

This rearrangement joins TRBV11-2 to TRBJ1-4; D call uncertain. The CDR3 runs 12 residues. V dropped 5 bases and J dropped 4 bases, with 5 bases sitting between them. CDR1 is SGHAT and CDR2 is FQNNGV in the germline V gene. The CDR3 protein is CASSINNEKLFF. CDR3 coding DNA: TGTGCCAGCAGCATTAATAATGAAAAACTGTTTTTT.

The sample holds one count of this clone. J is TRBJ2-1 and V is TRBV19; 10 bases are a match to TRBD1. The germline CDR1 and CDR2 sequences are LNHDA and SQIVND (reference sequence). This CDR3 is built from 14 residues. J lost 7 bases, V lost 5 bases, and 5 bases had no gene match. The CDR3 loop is CASSPMGQGNEQFF. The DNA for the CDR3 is TGTGCCAGTAGTCCGATGGGACAGGGGAATGAGCAGTTCTTC.

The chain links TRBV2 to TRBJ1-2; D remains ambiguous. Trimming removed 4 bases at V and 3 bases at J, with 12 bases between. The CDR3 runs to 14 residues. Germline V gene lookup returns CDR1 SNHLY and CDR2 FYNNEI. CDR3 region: CASSAEAGDYGYTF. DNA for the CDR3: TGTGCCAGCAGTGCAGAAGCCGGGGACTATGGCTACACCTTC.

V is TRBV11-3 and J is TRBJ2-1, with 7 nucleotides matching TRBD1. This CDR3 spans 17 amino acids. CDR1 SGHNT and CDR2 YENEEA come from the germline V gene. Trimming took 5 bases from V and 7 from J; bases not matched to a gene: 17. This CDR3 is CASSQGDRARKRNEQFF. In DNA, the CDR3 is TGTGCCAGCAGCCAGGGAGACAGGGCTCGGAAGCGGAATGAGCAGTTCTTC.